Listed below are T cell receptor beta chains from one sample, sequenced in a study of blood T cell repertoires in COVID-19. The repertoire was sequenced with immunoSEQ multiplex PCR; TCRdb's copy has only in-frame clones and lacks some. Among 100,000 to 120,000 clones listed, around nine tenths were seen once. Sequencing input: peripheral blood. The receptors come from a woman aged 50 to 60 with acute or convalescent COVID-19. Both conserved end residues are part of each CDR3. Fields, in order: D gene, CDR3 length, J gene, V gene, clone size, CDR3 DNA, CDR3 protein. A D gene is named only where the DNA matches it firmly. Clone size is not always given. Where it is, it says once, few, many or a class for expanded clones.

>-|15|TRBJ1-1|TRBV5-4|-
TGTGCCAGCAGCTTGGTTGCGGGGATGAACACTGAAGCTTTCTTT
CASSLVAGMNTEAFF
>-|13|TRBJ1-2|TRBV6-5|-
TGTGCCGCTCTCTCGGACAGCAGCTATGGCTACACCTTC
CAALSDSSYGYTF
>TRBD2|17|TRBJ2-7|TRBV19|-
TGTGCCAGCAATCAGGGGACCGGGACTAGCGGGAGGTACGAGCAGTACTTC
CASNQGTGTSGRYEQYF
>-|15|TRBJ1-5|TRBV28|-
TGTGCCAGCAATCTACCGGGGGGGTTTCATCAGCCCCAGCATTTT
CASNLPGGFHQPQHF
>TRBD2|15|TRBJ2-7|TRBV7-2|-
TGTGCCAGCAGCTTGGGGAGCGGGAGGGAAGGCGAGCAGTACTTC
CASSLGSGREGEQYF
>TRBD1|17|TRBJ1-1|TRBV18|-
TGTGCCAGCTCACTCATTACAGGGGGCCACATGAACACTGAAGCTTTCTTT
CASSLITGGHMNTEAFF
>-|13|TRBJ1-3|TRBV2|few
TGTGCCAGCACGGGGGGTTCTGGAAACACCATATATTTT
CASTGGSGNTIYF
>-|13|TRBJ2-2|TRBV11-3|once
TGTGCCAGCAGCACAACAGGGACCGGGGAGCTGTTTTTT
CASSTTGTGELFF
>-|14|TRBJ1-1|TRBV24-1|-
TGTGCCACCAGTGATTCGGGGGGACGAACTGAAGCTTTCTTT
CATSDSGGRTEAFF
>-|17|TRBJ1-1|TRBV11-2|-
TGTGCCAGCAGCTTAGGTCCCCGGGGGGGTTTGAACACTGAAGCTTTCTTT
CASSLGPRGGLNTEAFF
>-|16|TRBJ1-2|TRBV3-1/TRBV3-2|few
TGTGCCAGCAGCCCCGACAGTGTAAAGCCTAACTATGGCTACACCTTC
CASSPDSVKPNYGYTF
>TRBD2|16|TRBJ2-1|TRBV4-1|once
TGCGCCAGCAGCCAAGTCCTAGCGGGAGGAGGGAATGAGCAGTTCTTC
CASSQVLAGGGNEQFF
>-|14|TRBJ2-1|TRBV30|-
TGTGCCTGGAGTTCGAAGGGGCGACGGAATGAGCAGTTCTTC
CAWSSKGRRNEQFF
>TRBD2|18|TRBJ2-1|TRBV3-1/TRBV3-2|-
TGTGCCAGCAGCCCCCGGACTAGCGGGACTGCCCTTGCTGATGAGCAGTTCTTC
CASSPRTSGTALADEQFF
>-|14|TRBJ1-4|TRBV19|-
TGTGCCAGTACGGAACGCGGGGAGGATGAAAAACTGTTTTTT
CASTERGEDEKLFF